The next 28 T cell receptor beta chains were all read from a single sample in a study of blood T cell repertoires in COVID-19. Assay used: immunoSEQ multiplex PCR; TCRdb lists only in-frame clones, some missing. This sample has around 130,000 clones, with around nine tenths found just once. The material sequenced was PBMCs or T cells enriched from blood (not recorded which). The receptors were gathered from a woman aged 45-60 years who had recovered from COVID-19.

The V call is TRBV11-2, the J call TRBJ2-7, with D hard to call. This CDR3 contains 14 residues. Germline V gene data show CDR1 as SGHAT and CDR2 as FQNNGV. Trimming pared 5 bases from V and 0 bases from J, leaving 11 bases between. The CDR3 is CASSQEAGSYEQYF. CDR3 nucleotides: TGTGCCAGCAGCCAAGAGGCCGGCTCCTACGAGCAGTACTTC.

The V call is TRBV19, the J call TRBJ1-2; 9 bases line up with TRBD1. Germline CDR1 and CDR2: LNHDA and SQIVND (reference sequence). The CDR3 covers 15 residues. The J segment lost 4 bases and the V segment lost 8 bases, leaving 11 bases of the junction unmatched. The CDR3 DNA sequence: TGTGCCAGTGCCCTGAGGGGACAGGGCGGCTATGGCTACACCTTC. Translation: CASALRGQGGYGYTF. Drawing the rest from reference TRBV19 and TRBJ1-2, the complete variable domain is DGGITQSPKYLFRKEGQNVTLSCEQNLNHDAMYWYRQDPGQGLRLIYYSQIVNDFQKGDIAEGYSVSREKKESFPLTVTSAQKNPTAFYLCASALRGQGGYGYTFGSGTRLTVV.

The CDR3: CASSLGGGQPQHF. CDR3 DNA: TGTGCCAGCAGCCTAGGGGGGGGTCAGCCCCAGCATTTT. This chain links TRBV3-1 (or the pseudogene TRBV3-2) with TRBJ1-5, with D possibly TRBD1 on 6 matching bases. The V gene's germline CDR1 is LGHDT and CDR2 YNNKEL (reference sequence). V shed 4 bases and J shed 6 bases, with 10 bases lying between them. This CDR3 has 13 residues.

This chain uses TRBV7-2 with TRBJ1-2, with D possibly being TRBD1 (5 bases). The CDR3 has 15 residues. With 4 bases removed from V and 6 bases from J, the gap between germline ends came to 18 bases. Germline V gene lookup returns CDR1 SGHTA and CDR2 FQGNSA. The CDR3 spells CASSSILGGTNGYTF. CDR3 in DNA: TGTGCCAGCAGCTCTATCCTCGGGGGGACTAATGGCTACACCTTC. Drawing the rest from reference TRBV7-2 and TRBJ1-2, the complete variable domain is GAGVSQSPSNKVTEKGKDVELRCDPISGHTALYWYRQSLGQGLEFLIYFQGNSAPDKSGLPSDRFSAERTGGSVSTLTIQRTQQEDSAVYLCASSSILGGTNGYTFGSGTRLTVV.

The chain joins TRBV11-2 to TRBJ2-3; D remains ambiguous. The CDR3 covers 15 residues. Trimming left V 0 bases short and J 6 bases short, with 13 bases between. Looked up from germline, CDR1 is SGHAT and CDR2 is FQNNGV. CDR3 nucleotides: TGTGCCAGCAGCTTAGAGGCGATAGCACCGGATACGCAGTATTTT. This gives the protein CASSLEAIAPDTQYF.

The rearrangement joins TRBV19 to TRBJ2-2, with D perhaps TRBD2 (6 bases). In germline, CDR1 is LNHDA, CDR2 SQIVND (reference sequence). V lost 1 base, J lost 2 bases, and 14 bases lay in between. This CDR3 comprises 17 residues. CDR3 amino acids: CASSIGTTQGNTGELFF. DNA of the CDR3: TGTGCCAGTAGTATAGGGACTACTCAGGGTAACACCGGGGAGCTGTTTTTT.

The V call is TRBV10-3, the J call TRBJ1-6; tentative D call: TRBD1 (5 bases). This CDR3 comprises 15 residues. The V and J ends lost 6 bases and 6 bases respectively, with 15 bases between them. The germline gives CDR1 ENHRY, CDR2 SYGVKD. The CDR3 nucleotides are TGTGCCATCAGGGGGGAGGAGCGTGGTAATTCACCCCTCCACTTT. Translated: CAIRGEERGNSPLHF.

The table lists this clone with a count of one. The V and J genes are TRBV2 and TRBJ2-7; TRBD2 is a possible D gene (7 bases). Germline lookup yields CDR1 SNHLY and CDR2 FYNNEI. V lost 8 bases to trimming and J lost 2 bases, with 28 bases between them. CDR3 length: 18 amino acids. The CDR3 reads CASLVRGASDPPAYEQYF. CDR3 DNA: TGTGCCAGCCTCGTACGGGGGGCGAGTGACCCACCCGCCTACGAGCAGTACTTC.

V gene TRBV6-5 combines with J gene TRBJ2-3, with 14 nucleotides matching TRBD2. Germline lookup yields CDR1 MNHEY and CDR2 SVGAGI. The CDR3 covers 16 residues. Trimming removed 2 bases from V and 10 bases from J; junction bases left unmatched: 8. The CDR3 spells CASSYQGLAGGPSQYF. CDR3 coding DNA: TGTGCCAGCAGTTACCAAGGACTAGCGGGGGGTCCGTCGCAGTATTTT.

The sample holds a few counts of this clone. The genes are TRBV4-1 and TRBJ1-2; TRBD1 agrees at 10 bases. After removal of 2 bases from V and 7 bases from J, the junction contained 10 bases not matched to a gene. The CDR3 has 16 amino acids. Per the germline V gene, CDR1 is MGHRA and CDR2 is YSYEKL. CDR3 DNA sequence: TGCGCCAGCAGCCAACGCGGACAGGGGGGTCGCGGTGGCTACACCTTC. It encodes CASSQRGQGGRGGYTF.

The rearrangement uses TRBV19 and TRBJ1-2; no definite D call. Trimming shortened V by 7 bases and J by 8 bases, and 17 bases separated the two germline ends. From germline, CDR1 is LNHDA and CDR2 SQIVND (reference sequence). CDR3 length: 13 amino acids. The CDR3 reads CASNDHNLMGYTF. CDR3 nucleotide sequence: TGTGCCAGTAACGATCACAACCTTATGGGCTACACCTTC.

Note on this clone: The junction differs from germline at one of its ends, possibly a read error. V is TRBV7-7 and J is TRBJ2-5; D unclear. The CDR3 length is 15 residues. Germline values: CDR1 SSHAT, CDR2 FNYEAQ (reference sequence). This CDR3 reads CASSSRPGGQETQYF. The CDR3 region has the DNA TGTGCTAGCAGCTCCCGGCCCGGCGGCCAAGAGACCCAGTACTTC.

The V and J genes are TRBV7-9 and TRBJ2-3, with TRBD2 matching 12 bases. The CDR3 extends over 15 amino acids. Germline lookup yields CDR1 SEHNR and CDR2 FQNEAQ (reference sequence). Trimming took 5 bases from V and 8 from J; bases not matched to a gene: 8. The CDR3 bases are TGTGCCAGCAGCCTTCGACTAGCGGGGGTGGGTACGCAGTATTTT. Translated, it gives CASSLRLAGVGTQYF.

This clone came up once. The J gene is TRBJ1-1, the V gene TRBV5-1, with 9 positions matching TRBD1. This CDR3 comprises 16 residues. V lost 4 bases to trimming and J lost 0 bases; unmatched junction nucleotides: 7. Germline-derived CDR1 and CDR2 are SGHRS and YFSETQ. CDR3 in amino acids: CASSEGTGIMNTEAFF. The DNA of the CDR3 is TGCGCCAGCAGCGAAGGGACAGGGATCATGAACACTGAAGCTTTCTTT.

The gene calls are TRBV9 and TRBJ2-1, with 7 nucleotides matching TRBD2. Germline V gives CDR1 SGDLS, CDR2 YYNGEE. This CDR3 region has 16 residues. V trimming: 4 bases; J trimming: 5 bases; junction bases outside the gene matches: 12. CDR3 sequence: CASSPSGRGHHNEQFF. CDR3 coding DNA: TGTGCCAGCAGCCCCTCGGGGAGGGGTCACCACAATGAGCAGTTCTTC.

This clone was detected only a few times. The CDR3 loop is CAISDEAESDEKLFF. The CDR3 coding sequence is TGTGCCATCAGTGATGAGGCGGAGAGCGATGAAAAACTGTTTTTT. V usage is TRBV10-3 and J usage is TRBJ1-4; D uncertain. This CDR3 is built from 15 residues. The V gene's germline CDR1 is ENHRY and CDR2 SYGVKD. V lost 3 bases to trimming and J lost 6 bases, with 14 bases between them.

The chain combines TRBV3-1 (or the pseudogene TRBV3-2) with TRBJ1-1; 9 bases are shared with TRBD1. Germline CDR1 reads LGHDT; CDR2 reads YNNKEL (reference sequence). This CDR3 spans 14 amino acids. The V gene end was trimmed by 4 bases and the J gene end by 4 bases; junction bases not matched to a gene: 4. In DNA, the CDR3 is TGTGCCAGCAGCCGGACGGACAGGGGCACTGAAGCTTTCTTT. Amino acids: CASSRTDRGTEAFF.

This clone occurred once. This chain links TRBV3-1 (or the pseudogene TRBV3-2) with TRBJ1-3, with a tentative D call TRBD1 (5 bases). V was shortened by 0 bases and J by 3 bases, with 12 bases between the two germline ends. The CDR3 has 16 residues. CDR1 LGHDT and CDR2 YNNKEL come from the germline V gene (reference sequence). CDR3 residues: CASSQDRGVYGNTIYF. The CDR3 DNA is TGTGCCAGCAGCCAAGATCGGGGGGTTTATGGAAACACCATATATTTT.

This chain connects TRBV5-1 to TRBJ1-1; 11 bases are a match to TRBD1. The CDR3 totals 15 residues. CDR1 and CDR2 (germline): SGHRS, YFSETQ. V lost 3 bases, J lost 6 bases, and 7 bases stayed unmatched. The CDR3 sequence is CASSSSPGQGAEAFF. CDR3 nucleotide sequence: TGCGCCAGCAGCTCTTCTCCGGGACAGGGGGCTGAAGCTTTCTTT.

The J gene is TRBJ2-6, the V gene TRBV5-1, with 7 bases matching TRBD2. CDR3 length: 15 amino acids. Germline V lookup: CDR1 SGHRS, CDR2 YFSETQ. The trim removed 3 bases at V and 2 bases at J, leaving 2 bases unmatched. The CDR3 reads CASSSRGAGANVLTF. The CDR3 coding sequence is TGCGCCAGCAGCTCCCGGGGGGCTGGGGCCAACGTCCTGACTTTC.

This clone appeared a single time. This sequence joins TRBV11-3 and TRBJ1-1; no clear D. The germline V and J ends were trimmed by 1 base and 1 base, with 7 bases remaining between them. This CDR3 is 14 amino acids long. Germline V gene lookup returns CDR1 SGHNT and CDR2 YENEEA. The CDR3 region has the DNA TGTGCCAGCAGCTTAGGCCCGGGGAACACTGAAGCTTTCTTT. Translated, it gives CASSLGPGNTEAFF. Looking up the rest from reference TRBV11-3 and TRBJ1-1 gives the full variable domain: EAGVVQSPRYKIIEKKQPVAFWCNPISGHNTLYWYLQNLGQGPELLIRYENEEAVDDSQLPKDRFSAERLKGVDSTLKIQPAELGDSAVYLCASSLGPGNTEAFFGQGTRLTVV.

The J gene is TRBJ1-6, the V gene TRBV2; no clear D. The CDR3 length is 16 residues. The V and J ends lost 11 bases and 6 bases respectively, with 23 bases between them. Germline-derived CDR1 and CDR2 are SNHLY and FYNNEI. The CDR3 sequence is CACLDRRAVGNSPLHF. CDR3 DNA: TGTGCCTGCCTGGACCGGAGGGCAGTAGGTAATTCACCCCTCCACTTT.

The chain is built from TRBV6-5 and TRBJ2-7; a possible D gene is TRBD1 (5 bases). The germline gives CDR1 MNHEY, CDR2 SVGAGI. This CDR3 has 15 amino acids. V gave up 2 bases and J gave up 1 base, with 12 bases separating them. The chain's CDR3 is CASSYKGKGSYEQYF. For the CDR3, the DNA is TGTGCCAGCAGTTACAAGGGGAAGGGGTCCTACGAGCAGTACTTC.

The J gene is TRBJ2-7, the V gene TRBV6-5; D is undetermined. CDR3 length: 13 amino acids. Germline V lookup: CDR1 MNHEY, CDR2 SVGAGI. Trimming pared 0 bases from V and 3 bases from J, leaving 6 bases between. In nucleotides, the CDR3 is TGTGCCAGCAGTTACTCCCGTAGCTACGAGCAGTACTTC. It translates to CASSYSRSYEQYF.

The V and J genes are TRBV30 and TRBJ2-3; D is possibly TRBD1 (5 bases). This CDR3 region has 13 residues. Germline V gives CDR1 GTSNPN, CDR2 SVGIG (reference sequence). The V end lost 5 bases, the J end lost 4 bases, and 13 bases lay between the germline ends. CDR3 sequence: CAWVGPNSDTQYF. CDR3 nucleotide sequence: TGTGCCTGGGTGGGGCCAAATTCAGATACGCAGTATTTT.

The chain links TRBV5-1 to TRBJ1-1, with unresolved D. This CDR3 is built from 14 residues. Germline values: CDR1 SGHRS, CDR2 YFSETQ. V was cut by 2 bases and J by 1 base, with 9 bases left in between. Here the CDR3 reads CASSFNAENTEAFF. The DNA of the CDR3 is TGCGCCAGCAGCTTTAACGCAGAGAACACTGAAGCTTTCTTT.

CDR3 sequence: CASSLGLAMDEQFF. The DNA of the CDR3 is TGTGCCAGCAGCTTAGGACTAGCGATGGATGAGCAGTTCTTC. This chain uses TRBV7-2 with TRBJ2-1; TRBD2 aligns across 8 bases. This CDR3 comprises 14 residues. V lost 1 base and J lost 8; bases outside the gene matches: 4. Germline lookup yields CDR1 SGHTA and CDR2 FQGNSA.

This clone was counted between two and nine times. This chain links TRBV11-2 with TRBJ1-2; 10 bases line up with TRBD1. After removal of 1 base from V and 6 bases from J, the junction contained 14 bases not matched to a gene. Germline V gene sequence: CDR1 SGHAT, CDR2 FQNNGV. This CDR3 has 18 amino acids. CDR3 residues: CASSLASSGQGREDGYTF. CDR3 in DNA: TGTGCCAGCAGCTTAGCGAGTTCGGGACAGGGGCGGGAGGATGGCTACACCTTC. Full variable domain (rest looked up from reference TRBV11-2 and TRBJ1-2): EAGVAQSPRYKIIEKRQSVAFWCNPISGHATLYWYQQILGQGPKLLIQFQNNGVVDDSQLPKDRFSAERLKGVDSTLKIQPAKLEDSAVYLCASSLASSGQGREDGYTFGSGTRLTVV.